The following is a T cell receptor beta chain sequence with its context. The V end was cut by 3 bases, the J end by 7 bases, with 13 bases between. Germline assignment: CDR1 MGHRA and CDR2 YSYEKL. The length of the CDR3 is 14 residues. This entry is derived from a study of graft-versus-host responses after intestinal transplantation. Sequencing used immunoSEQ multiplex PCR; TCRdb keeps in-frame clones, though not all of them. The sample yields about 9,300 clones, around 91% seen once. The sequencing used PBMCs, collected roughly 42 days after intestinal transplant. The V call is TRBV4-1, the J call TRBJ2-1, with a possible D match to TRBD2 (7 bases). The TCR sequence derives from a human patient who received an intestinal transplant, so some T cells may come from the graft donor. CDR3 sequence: CASSQGGGSNEQFF. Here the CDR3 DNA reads TGCGCCAGCAGCCAGGGGGGGGGCTCGAATGAGCAGTTCTTC.